The rows below give T cell receptor beta chains drawn from one sample of a study of blood T cell repertoires in COVID-19. TCRdb's table, derived via immunoSEQ multiplex PCR, lists solely in-frame clones and lacks some. In the table there are just under 250,000 clones, about 86% of which are singletons. Sequenced material: peripheral blood. The receptors shown here come from a woman under 40 who had recovered from COVID-19. Both conserved end residues are part of each CDR3. The order of the fields is J gene, V gene, D gene, CDR3 protein. D genes are given only for firm matches.

j_call: TRBJ1-4; v_call: TRBV4-2; d_call: -; cdr3_aa: CASSQERANEKLFF
j_call: TRBJ2-1; v_call: TRBV5-4; d_call: TRBD2; cdr3_aa: CASSLFKGNGGNEQFF
j_call: TRBJ2-5; v_call: TRBV5-1; d_call: TRBD2; cdr3_aa: CASSRGTSGGAGETQYF
j_call: TRBJ2-2; v_call: TRBV20-1; d_call: TRBD1; cdr3_aa: CSASARDRVHTGELFF
j_call: TRBJ1-5; v_call: TRBV19; d_call: -; cdr3_aa: CASTRGRAASNQPQHF
j_call: TRBJ1-4; v_call: TRBV3-1/TRBV3-2; d_call: TRBD1; cdr3_aa: CASSLFSGQGCEKLFF
j_call: TRBJ2-1; v_call: TRBV7-3; d_call: TRBD2; cdr3_aa: CASSSRLADYNEQFF
j_call: TRBJ2-7; v_call: TRBV19; d_call: TRBD1; cdr3_aa: CASTGQGAYEQYF
j_call: TRBJ2-2; v_call: TRBV7-9; d_call: TRBD2; cdr3_aa: CASSLALAGANTGELFF
j_call: TRBJ2-1; v_call: TRBV27; d_call: TRBD2; cdr3_aa: CASSLLPPGTSVYNEQFF
j_call: TRBJ2-5; v_call: TRBV11-2; d_call: -; cdr3_aa: CASSLIREKETQYF
j_call: TRBJ2-2; v_call: TRBV18; d_call: -; cdr3_aa: CASSLQQNTGELFF
j_call: TRBJ2-5; v_call: TRBV19; d_call: TRBD2; cdr3_aa: CASSTMTSGGLETQYF
j_call: TRBJ1-6; v_call: TRBV6-4; d_call: -; cdr3_aa: CASSDSSSGNSPLHF
j_call: TRBJ1-1; v_call: TRBV29-1; d_call: -; cdr3_aa: CSVWGDPNTEAFF
j_call: TRBJ2-7; v_call: TRBV3-1/TRBV3-2; d_call: -; cdr3_aa: CASSQIGGRSYEQYF
j_call: TRBJ2-1; v_call: TRBV18; d_call: -; cdr3_aa: CASSPLGDTYNEQFF
j_call: TRBJ1-6; v_call: TRBV9; d_call: -; cdr3_aa: CASSRRDRQPLDSPLHF
j_call: TRBJ2-5; v_call: TRBV5-1; d_call: -; cdr3_aa: CASSWSGGRLETQYF
j_call: TRBJ2-3; v_call: TRBV7-9; d_call: -; cdr3_aa: CASSLDNTQYF
j_call: TRBJ2-5; v_call: TRBV3-1/TRBV3-2; d_call: TRBD2; cdr3_aa: CASRAGTSGLKETQYF
j_call: TRBJ2-7; v_call: TRBV4-1; d_call: TRBD1; cdr3_aa: CASSQTRDRYYEQYF
j_call: TRBJ1-2; v_call: TRBV18; d_call: TRBD1; cdr3_aa: CASSPGTGGPFGYTF
j_call: TRBJ2-5; v_call: TRBV9; d_call: TRBD2; cdr3_aa: CASSDGTSGLQETQYF
j_call: TRBJ2-7; v_call: TRBV19; d_call: TRBD1; cdr3_aa: CASSHGTGGTEQYF
j_call: TRBJ2-5; v_call: TRBV19; d_call: -; cdr3_aa: CASKGNGEETQYF
j_call: TRBJ2-2; v_call: TRBV5-8; d_call: TRBD1; cdr3_aa: CASFHGTGNTGELFF
j_call: TRBJ1-2; v_call: TRBV10-2; d_call: -; cdr3_aa: CASSESWGEQFNYGYTF
j_call: TRBJ1-2; v_call: TRBV5-1; d_call: TRBD1; cdr3_aa: CASSVRDRLDGYTF
j_call: TRBJ1-1; v_call: TRBV11-2; d_call: TRBD1; cdr3_aa: CASSSSGTGNTEAFF
j_call: TRBJ2-1; v_call: TRBV5-5; d_call: TRBD2; cdr3_aa: CASAPQGRGGSYNEQFF
j_call: TRBJ2-7; v_call: TRBV5-4; d_call: TRBD1; cdr3_aa: CASSFRDSYEQYF
j_call: TRBJ1-1; v_call: TRBV9; d_call: -; cdr3_aa: CASSVAVSTKATDEAFF
j_call: TRBJ1-2; v_call: TRBV2; d_call: TRBD1; cdr3_aa: CASSDGQVYGYTF
j_call: TRBJ1-3; v_call: TRBV19; d_call: -; cdr3_aa: CASYQRLSGNTIYF
j_call: TRBJ2-7; v_call: TRBV5-5; d_call: -; cdr3_aa: CASSTDTYEQYF
j_call: TRBJ2-7; v_call: TRBV19; d_call: TRBD1; cdr3_aa: CASSQGAGEQYF
j_call: TRBJ2-3; v_call: TRBV5-6; d_call: -; cdr3_aa: CASYYEDRDTDTQYF
j_call: TRBJ1-1; v_call: TRBV6-1; d_call: -; cdr3_aa: CASSEWPGWQENTEAFF
j_call: TRBJ2-3; v_call: TRBV18; d_call: TRBD2; cdr3_aa: CASSPTSGGATDTQYF
j_call: TRBJ1-5; v_call: TRBV7-2; d_call: -; cdr3_aa: CASSLVWGDQPQHF
j_call: TRBJ1-6; v_call: TRBV9; d_call: -; cdr3_aa: CASAGGRLGPLHF
j_call: TRBJ1-6; v_call: TRBV5-1; d_call: TRBD1; cdr3_aa: CASSDPGQGHNSPLHF
j_call: TRBJ1-6; v_call: TRBV10-3; d_call: TRBD1; cdr3_aa: CAISESGGHPYNSPLHF
j_call: TRBJ1-2; v_call: TRBV5-1; d_call: TRBD1; cdr3_aa: CASSSTGGGSYTF
j_call: TRBJ2-7; v_call: TRBV11-2; d_call: TRBD1; cdr3_aa: CATQGASGEQYF
j_call: TRBJ1-1; v_call: TRBV7-8; d_call: -; cdr3_aa: CASSFEGGDTEAFF
j_call: TRBJ2-7; v_call: TRBV3-1/TRBV3-2; d_call: TRBD2; cdr3_aa: CASSQELAGVGNEQYF
j_call: TRBJ1-1; v_call: TRBV11-2; d_call: -; cdr3_aa: CASSLVGGSNTEAFF
j_call: TRBJ1-3; v_call: TRBV5-1; d_call: -; cdr3_aa: CASSLDFRGRGLGNTIYF
j_call: TRBJ1-2; v_call: TRBV4-1; d_call: -; cdr3_aa: CASSPYGGESVYGYTF
j_call: TRBJ2-2; v_call: TRBV7-3; d_call: -; cdr3_aa: CASSFRDSTTGELFF
j_call: TRBJ2-1; v_call: TRBV6-2/TRBV6-3; d_call: TRBD1; cdr3_aa: CASSLLGGQVDNEQFF
j_call: TRBJ1-5; v_call: TRBV2; d_call: TRBD1; cdr3_aa: CASSETGFSNQPQHF
j_call: TRBJ1-2; v_call: TRBV7-3; d_call: -; cdr3_aa: CASTLTAGSGYTF